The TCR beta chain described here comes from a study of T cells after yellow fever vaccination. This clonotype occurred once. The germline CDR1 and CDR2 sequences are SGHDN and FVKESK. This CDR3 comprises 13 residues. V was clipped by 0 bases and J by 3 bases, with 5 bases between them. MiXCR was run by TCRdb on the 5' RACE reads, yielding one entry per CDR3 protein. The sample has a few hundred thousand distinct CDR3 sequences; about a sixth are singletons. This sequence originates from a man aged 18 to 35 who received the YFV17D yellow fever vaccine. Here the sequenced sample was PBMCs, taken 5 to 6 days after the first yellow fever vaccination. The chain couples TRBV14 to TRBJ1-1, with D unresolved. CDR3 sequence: CASSQEVYTEAFF. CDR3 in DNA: TGTGCCAGCAGCCAAGAGGTCTACACTGAAGCTTTCTTT.